The 6 T cell receptor delta chains below come from one sample, sequenced in a study of gamma-delta T cells after stem cell transplantation. TCRdb re-called clones from the RT-PCR reads via CATT. The data hold around 16,000 delta-chain clones, with more than 7.5% observed a single time. The sequenced material came from gamma-delta T cells. These receptor sequences come from a human donor. It is not recorded whose cells these are; they may come from a transplant donor.

This clone has a count of ten or more. A far larger clone is a single base away, which makes a read error likely. Other DNA sequences of this sample code for an identical CDR3. The J gene is TRDJ1, the V gene TRDV2; weak D call: TRDD3 (6 bases). CDR3 length: 17 amino acids. The ends were cut back, 1 base at V and 0 bases at J, with 17 bases in the middle. Germline lookup yields CDR1 GEAIGNYY and CDR2 EKD. The CDR3 nucleotides are TGTGCCTGTGACACGGTCGGGGATCTGGCCTACACCGATAAACTCATCTTT. Translation: CACDTVGDLAYTDKLIF.

In this sample, this clone turned up a few times. A much larger clone differs from this one at a single base, so this may be a read error. The chain joins TRDV3 to TRDJ1; 9 positions agree with TRDD3. The germline V gene encodes CDR1 TVYSNPD and CDR2 GDNSRS (reference sequence). V lost 2 bases to trimming and J lost 1 base; unmatched junction nucleotides: 14. The CDR3 sequence is 17 residues long. CDR3 protein: CAFSPQVGWGITDKLIF. DNA of the CDR3: TGTGCCTTTTCGCCCCAGGTGGGCTGGGGGATCACCGATAAACTCATCTTT.

For this clone: TCRdb shows a much larger clone's protein in place of this DNA's translation, and the two differ at residues 9 and 10, likely through a read error; the protein shown is translated from the DNA. This sequence joins TRDV2 and TRDJ1; 7 positions agree with TRDD3. This CDR3 is 15 amino acids long. The V segment lost 0 bases and the J segment 5 bases; nucleotides outside the gene matches: 8. From germline, CDR1 is GEAIGNYY and CDR2 EKD. Here the CDR3 DNA reads TGTGCCTGTGACACCGTACTGGGGCATGTGGATAAACTCATCTTT. Its translation is CACDTVLGHVDKLIF.

In the case of this clone: A far larger clone is a single base away, which makes a read error likely. Other DNA sequences of this sample code for an identical CDR3. The rearrangement joins TRDV1 to TRDJ1; 7 bases line up with TRDD3. V lost 9 bases and J lost 0; bases outside the gene matches: 43. This CDR3 has 26 residues. Germline CDR1 TSWWSYY, CDR2 QGS. The CDR3 loop reads CALGPRYYWGLTTSYPFLSYTDKLIF. CDR3 nucleotides: TGTGCTCTCGGGCCCCGCTACTACTGGGGACTCACTACCAGCTATCCATTTCTTTCTTACACCGATAAACTCATCTTT.

This clone is categorized as medium-sized. Other DNA sequences in this sample translate to the same CDR3. The V and J genes are TRDV1 and TRDJ1, with D hard to call. The ends were cut back, 2 bases at V and 3 bases at J, with 22 bases in the middle. From germline, CDR1 is TSWWSYY and CDR2 QGS. CDR3 length: 18 residues. Here the CDR3 reads CALGEGGWEPFASDKLIF. The CDR3 region has the DNA TGTGCTCTTGGGGAAGGTGGATGGGAGCCTTTCGCGTCCGATAAACTCATCTTT.

This clone has only a few counts. The gene calls are TRDV2 and TRDJ1; D is unclear. Germline CDR1 GEAIGNYY, CDR2 EKD. V was clipped by 0 bases and J by 6 bases, with 19 bases between them. The CDR3 spans 16 residues. The CDR3 spells CACDTVPWQVTYKLIF. CDR3 sequence (DNA): TGTGCCTGTGACACCGTGCCCTGGCAGGTTACCTATAAACTCATCTTT.